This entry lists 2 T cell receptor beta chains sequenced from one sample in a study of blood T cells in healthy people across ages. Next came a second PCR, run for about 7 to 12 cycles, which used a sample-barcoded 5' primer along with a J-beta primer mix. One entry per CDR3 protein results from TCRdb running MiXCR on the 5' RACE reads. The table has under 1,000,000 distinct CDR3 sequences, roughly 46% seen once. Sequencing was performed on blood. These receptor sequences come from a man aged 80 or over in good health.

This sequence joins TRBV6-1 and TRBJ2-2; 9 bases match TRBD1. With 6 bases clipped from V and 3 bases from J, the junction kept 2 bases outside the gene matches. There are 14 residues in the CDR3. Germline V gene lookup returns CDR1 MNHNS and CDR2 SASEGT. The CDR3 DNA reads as TGTGCCAGCAGGGGACAGGGTCACACCGGGGAGCTGTTTTTT. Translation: CASRGQGHTGELFF.

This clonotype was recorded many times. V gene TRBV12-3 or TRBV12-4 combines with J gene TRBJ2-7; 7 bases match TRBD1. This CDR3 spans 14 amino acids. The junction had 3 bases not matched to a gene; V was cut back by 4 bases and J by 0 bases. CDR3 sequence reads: CASSSQGSSYEQYF. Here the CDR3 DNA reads TGTGCCAGCAGTTCACAGGGGAGCTCCTACGAGCAGTACTTC.